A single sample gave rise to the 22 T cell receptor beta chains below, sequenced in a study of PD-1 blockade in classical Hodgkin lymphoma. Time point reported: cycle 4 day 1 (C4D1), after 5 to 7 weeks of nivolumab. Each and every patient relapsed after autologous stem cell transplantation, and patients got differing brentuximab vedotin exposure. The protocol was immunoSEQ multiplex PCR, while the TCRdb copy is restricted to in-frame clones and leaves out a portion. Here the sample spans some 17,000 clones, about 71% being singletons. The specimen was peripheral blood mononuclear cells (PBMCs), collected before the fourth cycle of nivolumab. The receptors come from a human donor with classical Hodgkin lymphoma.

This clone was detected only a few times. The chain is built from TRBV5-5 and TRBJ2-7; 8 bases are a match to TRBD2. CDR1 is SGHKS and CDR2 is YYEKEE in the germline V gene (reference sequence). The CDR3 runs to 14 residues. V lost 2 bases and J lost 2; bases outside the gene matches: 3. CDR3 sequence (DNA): TGTGCCAGCAGCTTTAGCGGGATCCCCTACGAGCAGTACTTC. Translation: CASSFSGIPYEQYF.

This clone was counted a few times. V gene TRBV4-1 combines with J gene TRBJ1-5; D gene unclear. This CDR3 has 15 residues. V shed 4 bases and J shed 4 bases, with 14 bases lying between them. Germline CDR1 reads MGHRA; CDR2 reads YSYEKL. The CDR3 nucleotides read TGCGCCAGCAGCCCAGAGGGCAGTGAAAATCAGCCCCAGCATTTT. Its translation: CASSPEGSENQPQHF.

The CDR3 DNA reads as TGTGCCAGCACCTTCGGGACACCTAAAGAGACCCAGTACTTC. Residues: CASTFGTPKETQYF. The genes are TRBV5-5 and TRBJ2-5; tentative D call: TRBD1 (6 bases). Germline CDR1 SGHKS, CDR2 YYEKEE (reference sequence). This CDR3 region has 14 residues. Trimming shortened V by 6 bases and J by 3 bases, and 15 bases separated the two germline ends.

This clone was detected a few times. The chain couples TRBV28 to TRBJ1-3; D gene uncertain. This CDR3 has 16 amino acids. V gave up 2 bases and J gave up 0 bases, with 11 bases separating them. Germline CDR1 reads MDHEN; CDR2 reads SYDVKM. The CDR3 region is CASSLAQPLSGNTIYF. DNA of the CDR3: TGTGCCAGCAGTTTAGCGCAGCCTCTCTCTGGAAACACCATATATTTT.

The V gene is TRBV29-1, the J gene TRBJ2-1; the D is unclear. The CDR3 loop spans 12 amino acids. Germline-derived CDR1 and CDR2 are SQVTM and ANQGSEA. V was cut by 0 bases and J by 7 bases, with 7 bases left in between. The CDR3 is CSVEEGWNEQFF. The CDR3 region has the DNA TGCAGCGTTGAAGAGGGGTGGAATGAGCAGTTCTTC.

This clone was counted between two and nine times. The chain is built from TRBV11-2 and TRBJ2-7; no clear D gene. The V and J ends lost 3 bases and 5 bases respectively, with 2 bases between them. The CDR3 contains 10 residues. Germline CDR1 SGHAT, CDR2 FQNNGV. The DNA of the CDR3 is TGTGCCAGCAGCTTCGACGAGCAGTACTTC. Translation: CASSFDEQYF.

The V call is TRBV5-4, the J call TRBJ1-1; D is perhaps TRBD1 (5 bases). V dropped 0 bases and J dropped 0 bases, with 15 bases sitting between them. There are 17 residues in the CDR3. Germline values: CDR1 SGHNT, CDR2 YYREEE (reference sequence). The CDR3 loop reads CASSLAGTHVMNTEAFF. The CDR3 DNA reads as TGTGCCAGCAGCTTGGCGGGGACTCACGTAATGAACACTGAAGCTTTCTTT.

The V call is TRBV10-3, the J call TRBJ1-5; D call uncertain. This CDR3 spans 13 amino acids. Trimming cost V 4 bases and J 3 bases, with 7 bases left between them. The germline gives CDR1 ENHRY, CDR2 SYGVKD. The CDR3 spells CAISGTPNQPQHF. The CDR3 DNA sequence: TGTGCCATCAGTGGGACGCCCAATCAGCCCCAGCATTTT.

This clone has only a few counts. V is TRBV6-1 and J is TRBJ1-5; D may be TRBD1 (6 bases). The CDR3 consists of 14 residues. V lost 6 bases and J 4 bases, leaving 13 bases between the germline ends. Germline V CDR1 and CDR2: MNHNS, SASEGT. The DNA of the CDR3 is TGTGCCAGCAGGAGGGGGGTTTCAAATCAGCCCCAGCATTTT. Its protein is CASRRGVSNQPQHF.

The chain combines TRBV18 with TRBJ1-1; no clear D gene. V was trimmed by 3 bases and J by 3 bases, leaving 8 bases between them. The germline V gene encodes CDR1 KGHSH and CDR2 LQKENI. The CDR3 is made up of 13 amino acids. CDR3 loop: CASSPWQYTEAFF. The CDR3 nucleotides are TGTGCCAGCTCACCGTGGCAGTACACTGAAGCTTTCTTT.

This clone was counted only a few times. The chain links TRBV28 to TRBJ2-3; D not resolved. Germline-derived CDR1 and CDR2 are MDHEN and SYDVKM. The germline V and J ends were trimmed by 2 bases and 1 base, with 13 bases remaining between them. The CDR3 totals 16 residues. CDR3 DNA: TGTGCCAGCAGTTTACTTGGGGTGGTGGGCACAGATACGCAGTATTTT. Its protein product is CASSLLGVVGTDTQYF.

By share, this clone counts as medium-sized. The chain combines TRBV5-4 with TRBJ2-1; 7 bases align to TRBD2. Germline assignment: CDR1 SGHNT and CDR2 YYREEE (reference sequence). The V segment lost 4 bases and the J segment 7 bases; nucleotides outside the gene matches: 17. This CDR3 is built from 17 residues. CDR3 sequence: CASSVLGGRGEGNEQFF. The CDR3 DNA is TGTGCCAGCAGCGTTCTGGGAGGGAGAGGTGAGGGGAATGAGCAGTTCTTC.

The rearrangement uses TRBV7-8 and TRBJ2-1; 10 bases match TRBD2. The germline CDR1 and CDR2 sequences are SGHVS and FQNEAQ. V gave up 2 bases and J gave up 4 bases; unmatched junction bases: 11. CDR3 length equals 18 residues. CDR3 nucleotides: TGTGCCAGCAGCTTACCACGCCGACTAGCGGGTCGTTACAATGAGCAGTTCTTC. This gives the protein CASSLPRRLAGRYNEQFF.

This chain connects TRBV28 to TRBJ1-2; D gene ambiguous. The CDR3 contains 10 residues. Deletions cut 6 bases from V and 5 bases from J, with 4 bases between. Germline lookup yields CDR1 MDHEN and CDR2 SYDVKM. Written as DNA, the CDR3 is TGTGCCAGCAGGCAATATGGCTACACCTTC. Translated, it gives CASRQYGYTF.

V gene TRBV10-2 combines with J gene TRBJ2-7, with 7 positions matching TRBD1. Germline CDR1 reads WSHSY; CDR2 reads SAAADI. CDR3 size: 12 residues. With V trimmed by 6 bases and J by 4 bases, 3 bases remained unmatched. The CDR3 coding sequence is TGCGCCAGCAGGACAGGGAGTTACGAGCAGTACTTC. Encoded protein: CASRTGSYEQYF.

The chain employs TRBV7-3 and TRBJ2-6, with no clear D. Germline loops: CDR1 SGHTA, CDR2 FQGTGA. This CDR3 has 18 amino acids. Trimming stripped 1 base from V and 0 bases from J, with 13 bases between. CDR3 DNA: TGTGCCAGCAGCTTAAAGTGGGCGGCAGACTCTGGGGCCAACGTCCTGACTTTC. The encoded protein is CASSLKWAADSGANVLTF.

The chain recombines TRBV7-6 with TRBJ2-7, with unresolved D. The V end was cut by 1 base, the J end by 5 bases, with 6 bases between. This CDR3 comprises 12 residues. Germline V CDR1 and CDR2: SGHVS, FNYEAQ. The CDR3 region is CASSLGSDEQYF. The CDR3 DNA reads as TGTGCCAGCAGCTTAGGGTCAGACGAGCAGTACTTC.

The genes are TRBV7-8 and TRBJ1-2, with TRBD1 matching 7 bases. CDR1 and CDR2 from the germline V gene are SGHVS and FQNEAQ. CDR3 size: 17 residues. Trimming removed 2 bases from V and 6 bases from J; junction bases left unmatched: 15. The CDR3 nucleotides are TGTGCCAGCAGCTTATCGGGGAACAGGGGAGCCCTTGATGGCTACACCTTC. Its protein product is CASSLSGNRGALDGYTF.

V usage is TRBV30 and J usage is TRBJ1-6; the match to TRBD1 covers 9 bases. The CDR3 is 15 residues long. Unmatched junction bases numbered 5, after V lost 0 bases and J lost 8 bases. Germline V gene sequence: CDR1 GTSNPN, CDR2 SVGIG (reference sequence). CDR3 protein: CAWSVLGQGDSPLHF. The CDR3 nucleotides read TGTGCCTGGAGTGTCCTGGGACAGGGTGATTCACCCCTCCACTTT.

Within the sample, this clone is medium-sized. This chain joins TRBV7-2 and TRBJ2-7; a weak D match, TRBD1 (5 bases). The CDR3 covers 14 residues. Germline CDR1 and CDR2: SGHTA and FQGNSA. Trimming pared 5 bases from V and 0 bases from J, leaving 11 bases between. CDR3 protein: CASSHQGSSYEQYF. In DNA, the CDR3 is TGTGCCAGCAGCCACCAGGGTTCCTCCTACGAGCAGTACTTC.

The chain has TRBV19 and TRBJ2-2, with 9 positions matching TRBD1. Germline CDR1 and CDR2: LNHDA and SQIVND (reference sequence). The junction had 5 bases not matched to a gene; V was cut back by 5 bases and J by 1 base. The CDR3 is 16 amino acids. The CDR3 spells CASSRDRVGNTGELFF. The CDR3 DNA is TGTGCCAGTAGTCGGGACAGGGTAGGGAACACCGGGGAGCTGTTTTTT.

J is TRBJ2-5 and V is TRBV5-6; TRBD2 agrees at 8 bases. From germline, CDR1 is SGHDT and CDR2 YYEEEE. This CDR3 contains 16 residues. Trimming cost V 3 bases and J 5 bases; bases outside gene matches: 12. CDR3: CASSSRVVAGWETQYF. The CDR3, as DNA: TGTGCCAGCAGCTCACGTGTGGTAGCGGGATGGGAGACCCAGTACTTC.